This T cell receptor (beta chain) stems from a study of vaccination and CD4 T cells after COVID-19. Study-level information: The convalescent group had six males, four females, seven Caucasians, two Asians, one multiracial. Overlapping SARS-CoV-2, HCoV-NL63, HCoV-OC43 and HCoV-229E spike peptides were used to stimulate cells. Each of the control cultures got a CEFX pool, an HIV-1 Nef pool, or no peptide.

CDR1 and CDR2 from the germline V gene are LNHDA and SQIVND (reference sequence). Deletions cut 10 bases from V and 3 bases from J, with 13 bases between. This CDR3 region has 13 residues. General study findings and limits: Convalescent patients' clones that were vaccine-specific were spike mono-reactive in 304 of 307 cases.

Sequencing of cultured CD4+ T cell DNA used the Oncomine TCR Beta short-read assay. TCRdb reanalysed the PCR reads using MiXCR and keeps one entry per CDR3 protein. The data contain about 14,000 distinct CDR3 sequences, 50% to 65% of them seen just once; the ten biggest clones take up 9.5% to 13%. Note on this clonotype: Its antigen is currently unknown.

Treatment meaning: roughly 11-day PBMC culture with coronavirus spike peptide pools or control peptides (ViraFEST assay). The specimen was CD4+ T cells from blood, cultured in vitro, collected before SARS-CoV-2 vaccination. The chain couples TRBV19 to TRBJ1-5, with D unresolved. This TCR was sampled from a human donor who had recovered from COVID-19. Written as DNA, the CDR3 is TGTGCCACCAAGGAACAGAACAATCAGCCCCAGCATTTT. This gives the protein CATKEQNNQPQHF.